This record concerns one T cell receptor (beta chain) sequence. Using immunoSEQ multiplex PCR, the repertoire was profiled, and TCRdb retains in-frame clones only, with some absent. The sample holds under 120,000 clones, around 80% seen once. The record originates from a study of blood T cell repertoires in COVID-19. On the study more broadly: Nucleic acid was either cDNA or gDNA, and it came from T cells, B-cell-depleted T cells, or PBMCs.

The germline gives CDR1 SGHVS, CDR2 FQNEAQ. The CDR3 contains 12 residues. Trimming cost V 4 bases and J 3 bases, with 7 bases left between them. This receptor was identified in a man aged 65-85 years with active or convalescent COVID-19. Sequenced sample: peripheral blood. The chain joins TRBV7-8 to TRBJ2-7; a possible D gene is TRBD2 (5 bases). CDR3 sequence reads: CASSSGDYEQYF. DNA for the CDR3: TGTGCCAGCAGCTCCGGGGACTACGAGCAGTACTTC.